This T cell receptor beta chain was identified in a study of T cell repertoires in cytomegalovirus infection. Only one count was recorded for this clonotype. What it binds is not known. Findings and limits, study-wide: Carriage of CMV together with the relevant HLA was identifiable through cumulative public TCR beta family frequency.

The V end was cut by 5 bases, the J end by 10 bases, with 18 bases between. The germline gives CDR1 MNHNY, CDR2 SVGAGI (reference sequence). The CDR3 runs 15 residues. From the reads, TCRdb called clonotypes with MiXCR, one entry per CDR3 protein. The table lists 300,000 to 400,000 distinct CDR3 sequences, less than 20% of them singletons, with 8.5% to 10% in the top ten. The chain uses TRBV6-6 and TRBJ1-6, with D perhaps matching TRBD1 (6 bases). The receptor's source is a human donor in good health (CMV status not recorded). Some clones in this sample may be carry-over from other donors' samples. The sequenced material came from PBMCs. DNA of the CDR3: TGTGCCAGCAGTCATTTTGCGGCAGGGGCCTCACCCCTCCACTTT. Its protein product is CASSHFAAGASPLHF.